This T cell receptor beta chain appears in the sequencing data of a study of cytomegalovirus exposure and HLA in healthy donors. Study-level points and caveats: It was confirmed in vitro that three of the CMV-associated chains were specific for CMV antigens. CMV serostatus was the only recorded immune exposure for donors. The productive fraction for most TCR beta V segments was about 90% or about 30% in an earlier analysis.

The V and J ends lost 3 bases and 6 bases respectively, with 20 bases between them. CDR1 LNHNV and CDR2 YYDKDF come from the germline V gene (reference sequence). The CDR3 length is 16 residues. In the PCR, 60 Vbeta and 13 Jbeta primers were used. Generated by immunoSEQ multiplex PCR, the TCRdb table keeps only in-frame clones and is missing some. The sample has under 100,000 clones; roughly 79% are singletons. As regards this clone: Its antigen is not known.

Healthy donors of bone marrow made up the group. The clonotype originates from a man aged 18 to 30 in good health and CMV-seropositive. This chain connects TRBV15 to TRBJ2-5, with D possibly matching TRBD2 (6 bases). The specimen sequenced was PBMCs. The CDR3 coding sequence is TGTGCCACCAGCAGCGAACTAGCCTCCATCAGTCAGACCCAGTACTTC. Translation: CATSSELASISQTQYF.